Sequencing of this TCR beta chain was carried out in a study of T-cell memory formation after mild COVID-19. Across the whole study: TCR clusters mostly belonged to single donors.

Study findings and constraints: Cross-reactive memory seemingly joined, as some responding clones were found in pre-infection memory.

There are a few counts of this clonotype. Its cognate antigen is unknown. The CDR3 has 17 amino acids. CDR1 and CDR2 (germline): MNHEY, SVGEGT. V gave up 4 bases and J gave up 5 bases; unmatched junction bases: 14. Using constant-segment primers, 5'RACE produced TCR alpha and TCR beta cDNA libraries carrying sample barcodes and UMIs. TCRdb processed the 5' RACE reads anew with MiXCR; each CDR3 protein has one entry. The sample lists around 250,000 distinct CDR3 sequences, approximately 15% seen once, with roughly 21% in the top ten. The chain couples TRBV6-2 or TRBV6-3 to TRBJ2-1; 7 bases align to TRBD2. The TCR sequence derives from a man younger than 35 who had mild COVID-19 (a few samples of this study predate the infection). Cell type and time point are not known. The sample consisted of PBMCs or a T cell subset sorted from them (not recorded which). This CDR3 is CASSFPNLVLANNEQFF. In DNA form, the CDR3 reads TGTGCCAGCAGTTTCCCTAACCTCGTACTAGCGAACAATGAGCAGTTCTTC.